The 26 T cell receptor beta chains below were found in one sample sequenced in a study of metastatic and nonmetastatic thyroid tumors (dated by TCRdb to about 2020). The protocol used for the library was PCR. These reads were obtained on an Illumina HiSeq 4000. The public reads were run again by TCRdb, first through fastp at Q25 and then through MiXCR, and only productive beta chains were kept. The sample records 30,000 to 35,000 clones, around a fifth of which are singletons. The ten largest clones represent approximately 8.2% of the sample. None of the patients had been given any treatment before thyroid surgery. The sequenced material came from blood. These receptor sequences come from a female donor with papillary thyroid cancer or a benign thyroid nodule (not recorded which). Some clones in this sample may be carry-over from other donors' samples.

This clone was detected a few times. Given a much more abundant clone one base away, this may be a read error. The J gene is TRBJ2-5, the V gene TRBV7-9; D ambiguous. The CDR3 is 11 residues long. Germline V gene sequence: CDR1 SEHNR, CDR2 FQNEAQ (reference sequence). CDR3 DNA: TGTGCCAGCAGCTCCACAGAGACCCAGTGCTTC. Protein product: CASSSTETQCF.

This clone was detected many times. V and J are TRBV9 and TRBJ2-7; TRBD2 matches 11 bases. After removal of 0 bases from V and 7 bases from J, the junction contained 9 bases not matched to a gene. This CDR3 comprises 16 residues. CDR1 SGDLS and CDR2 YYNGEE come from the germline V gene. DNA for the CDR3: TGTGCCAGCAGCGTAGGAGGCGATAGCGGGAGGGGTGAGCAGTACTTC. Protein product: CASSVGGDSGRGEQYF.

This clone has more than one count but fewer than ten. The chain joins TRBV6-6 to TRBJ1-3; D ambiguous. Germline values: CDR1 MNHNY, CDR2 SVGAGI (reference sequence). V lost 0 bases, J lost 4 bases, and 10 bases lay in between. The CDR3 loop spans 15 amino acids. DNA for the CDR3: TGTGCCAGCAGTTACTCTATTATGGGGGGAAACACCATATATTTT. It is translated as CASSYSIMGGNTIYF.

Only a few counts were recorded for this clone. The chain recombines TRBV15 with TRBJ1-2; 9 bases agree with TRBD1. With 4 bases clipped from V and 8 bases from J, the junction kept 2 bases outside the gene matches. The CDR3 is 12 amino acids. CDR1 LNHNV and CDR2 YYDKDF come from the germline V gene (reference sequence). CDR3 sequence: CATSKQGAGYTF. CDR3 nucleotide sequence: TGTGCCACCAGCAAACAGGGGGCAGGCTACACCTTC.

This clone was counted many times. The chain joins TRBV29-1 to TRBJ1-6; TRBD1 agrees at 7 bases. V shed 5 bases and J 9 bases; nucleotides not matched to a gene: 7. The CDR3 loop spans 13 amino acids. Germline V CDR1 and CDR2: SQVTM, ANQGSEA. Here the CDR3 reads CSVLQGQGSPLHF. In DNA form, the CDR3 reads TGCAGCGTTTTACAGGGGCAGGGTTCACCCCTCCACTTT.

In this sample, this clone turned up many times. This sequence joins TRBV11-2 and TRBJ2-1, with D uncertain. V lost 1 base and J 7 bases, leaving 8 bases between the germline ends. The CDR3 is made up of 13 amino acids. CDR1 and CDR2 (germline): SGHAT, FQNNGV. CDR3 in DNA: TGTGCCAGCAGCTTAGGGCTAGAGAATGAGCAGTTCTTC. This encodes CASSLGLENEQFF. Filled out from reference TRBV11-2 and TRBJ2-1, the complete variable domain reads EAGVAQSPRYKIIEKRQSVAFWCNPISGHATLYWYQQILGQGPKLLIQFQNNGVVDDSQLPKDRFSAERLKGVDSTLKIQPAKLEDSAVYLCASSLGLENEQFFGPGTRLTVL.

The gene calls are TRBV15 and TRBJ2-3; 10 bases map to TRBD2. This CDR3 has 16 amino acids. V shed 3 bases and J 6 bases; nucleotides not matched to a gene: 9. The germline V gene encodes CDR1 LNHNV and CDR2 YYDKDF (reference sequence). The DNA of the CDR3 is TGTGCCACCAGCAGTTTATGGAGCGGGAGGGCTGATACGCAGTATTTT. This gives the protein CATSSLWSGRADTQYF.

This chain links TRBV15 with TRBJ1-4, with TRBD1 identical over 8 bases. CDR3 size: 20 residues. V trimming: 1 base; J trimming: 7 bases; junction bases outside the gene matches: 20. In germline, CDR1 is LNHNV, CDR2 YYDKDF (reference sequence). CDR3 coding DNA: TGTGCCACCAGCAGAGTAGAACAGGGGGGAAGAGACCCTCGGGGTGAAAAACTGTTTTTT. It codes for CATSRVEQGGRDPRGEKLFF.

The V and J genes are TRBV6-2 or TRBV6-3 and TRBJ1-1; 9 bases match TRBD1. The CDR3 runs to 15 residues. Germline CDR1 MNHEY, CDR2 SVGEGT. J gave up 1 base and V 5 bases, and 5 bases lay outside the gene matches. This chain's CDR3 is CASSLRTGENTEAFF. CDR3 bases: TGTGCCAGCAGTCTACGGACAGGGGAGAACACTGAAGCTTTCTTT.

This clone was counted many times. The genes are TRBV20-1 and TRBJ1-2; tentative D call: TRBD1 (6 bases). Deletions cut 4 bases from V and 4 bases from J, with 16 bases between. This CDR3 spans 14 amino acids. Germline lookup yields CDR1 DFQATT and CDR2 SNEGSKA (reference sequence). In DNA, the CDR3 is TGCAGTGCTATCCCGGGGGGCGTATTCTATGGCTACACCTTC. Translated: CSAIPGGVFYGYTF.

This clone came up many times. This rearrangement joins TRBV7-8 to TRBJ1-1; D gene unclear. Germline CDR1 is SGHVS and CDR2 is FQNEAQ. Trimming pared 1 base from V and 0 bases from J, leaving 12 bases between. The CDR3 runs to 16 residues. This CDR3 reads CASSLEQSNMNTEAFF. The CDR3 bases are TGTGCCAGCAGCTTAGAACAGTCAAACATGAACACTGAAGCTTTCTTT. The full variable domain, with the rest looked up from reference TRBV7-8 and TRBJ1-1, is GAGVSQSPRYKVAKRGQDVALRCDPISGHVSLFWYQQALGQGPEFLTYFQNEAQLDKSGLPSDRFFAERPEGSVSTLKIQRTQQEDSAVYLCASSLEQSNMNTEAFFGQGTRLTVV.

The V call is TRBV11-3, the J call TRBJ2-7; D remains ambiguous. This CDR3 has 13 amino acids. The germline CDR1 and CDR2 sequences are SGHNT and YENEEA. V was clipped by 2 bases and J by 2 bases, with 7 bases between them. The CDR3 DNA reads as TGTGCCAGCAGCTTATACTCCCCCTACGAGCAGTACTTC. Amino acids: CASSLYSPYEQYF.

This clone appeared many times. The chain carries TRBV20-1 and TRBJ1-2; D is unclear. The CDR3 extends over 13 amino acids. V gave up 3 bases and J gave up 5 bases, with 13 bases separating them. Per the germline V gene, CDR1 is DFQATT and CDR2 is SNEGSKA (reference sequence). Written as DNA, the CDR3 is TGCAGTGCTAGTCTCCCCGCGGCGTATGGCTACACCTTC. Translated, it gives CSASLPAAYGYTF.

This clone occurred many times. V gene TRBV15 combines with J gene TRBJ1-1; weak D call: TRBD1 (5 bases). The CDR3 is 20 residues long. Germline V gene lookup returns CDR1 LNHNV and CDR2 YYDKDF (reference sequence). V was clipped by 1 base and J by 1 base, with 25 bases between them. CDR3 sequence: CATSRGDSQGRRYSNTEAFF. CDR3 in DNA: TGTGCCACCAGCAGAGGAGATTCCCAGGGACGCAGATACTCGAACACTGAAGCTTTCTTT.

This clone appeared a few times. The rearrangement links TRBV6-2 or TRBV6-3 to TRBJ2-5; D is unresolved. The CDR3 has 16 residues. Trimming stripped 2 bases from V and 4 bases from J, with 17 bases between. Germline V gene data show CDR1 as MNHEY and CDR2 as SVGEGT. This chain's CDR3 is CASSYGVRTVGETQYF. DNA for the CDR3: TGTGCCAGCAGTTACGGTGTTAGGACCGTAGGAGAGACCCAGTACTTC.

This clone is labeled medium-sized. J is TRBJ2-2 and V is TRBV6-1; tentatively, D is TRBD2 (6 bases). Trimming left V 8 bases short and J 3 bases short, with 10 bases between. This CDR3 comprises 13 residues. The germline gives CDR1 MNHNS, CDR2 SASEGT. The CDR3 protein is CASVRGYTGELFF. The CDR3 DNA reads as TGTGCCAGCGTGCGGGGTTACACCGGGGAGCTGTTTTTT.

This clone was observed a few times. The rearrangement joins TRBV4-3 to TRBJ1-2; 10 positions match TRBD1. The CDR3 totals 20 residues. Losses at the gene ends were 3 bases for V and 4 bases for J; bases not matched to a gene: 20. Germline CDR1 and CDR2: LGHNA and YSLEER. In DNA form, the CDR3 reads TGCGCCAGCAGCCACCTAATTGCCGGGACAGGGGTTGATGGCCCCTATGGCTACACCTTC. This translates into CASSHLIAGTGVDGPYGYTF.

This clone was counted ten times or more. This CDR3 is CASSQFTGGGTDTQYF. The CDR3 DNA follows: TGTGCCAGCAGTCAATTTACGGGGGGGGGGACAGATACGCAGTATTTT. This chain joins TRBV12-3 or TRBV12-4 and TRBJ2-3; 8 bases align to TRBD2. V was clipped by 5 bases and J by 3 bases; unmatched bases: 10. This CDR3 region has 16 residues.

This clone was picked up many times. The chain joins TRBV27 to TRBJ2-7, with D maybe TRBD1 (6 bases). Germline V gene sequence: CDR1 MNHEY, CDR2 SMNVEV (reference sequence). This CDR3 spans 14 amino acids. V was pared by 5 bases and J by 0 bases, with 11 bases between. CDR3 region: CASSLNRVSYEQYF. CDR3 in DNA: TGTGCCAGCAGTCTAAACAGGGTCTCCTACGAGCAGTACTTC.

CDR3 sequence reads: CASSGEEGGYSPLHF. Here the CDR3 DNA reads TGTGCCAGCAGTGGGGAAGAGGGAGGATATTCACCCCTCCACTTT. The chain has TRBV9 and TRBJ1-6; D remains unclear. Germline V gives CDR1 SGDLS, CDR2 YYNGEE. V lost 5 bases to trimming and J lost 8 bases, with 17 bases between them. The CDR3 consists of 15 residues.

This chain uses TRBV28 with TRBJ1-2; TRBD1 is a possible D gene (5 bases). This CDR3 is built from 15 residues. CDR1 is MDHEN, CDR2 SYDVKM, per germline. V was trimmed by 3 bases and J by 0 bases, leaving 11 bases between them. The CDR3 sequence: CASSFPGRSNYGYTF. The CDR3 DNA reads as TGTGCCAGCAGTTTCCCGGGGCGCTCTAACTATGGCTACACCTTC.

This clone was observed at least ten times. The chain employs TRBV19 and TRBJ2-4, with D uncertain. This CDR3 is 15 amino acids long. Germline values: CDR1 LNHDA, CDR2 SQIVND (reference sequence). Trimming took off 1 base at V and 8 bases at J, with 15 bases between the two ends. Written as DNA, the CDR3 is TGTGCCAGTAGTATAGGTCTGGGCCTTGGGGACATTCAGTACTTC. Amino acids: CASSIGLGLGDIQYF. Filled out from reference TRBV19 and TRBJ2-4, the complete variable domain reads DGGITQSPKYLFRKEGQNVTLSCEQNLNHDAMYWYRQDPGQGLRLIYYSQIVNDFQKGDIAEGYSVSREKKESFPLTVTSAQKNPTAFYLCASSIGLGLGDIQYFGAGTRLSVL.

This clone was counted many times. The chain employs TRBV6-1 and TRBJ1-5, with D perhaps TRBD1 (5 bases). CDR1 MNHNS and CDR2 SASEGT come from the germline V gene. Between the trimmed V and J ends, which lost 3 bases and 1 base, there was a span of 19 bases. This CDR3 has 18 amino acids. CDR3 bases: TGTGCCAGCAGTGAGGCAGGGAGAGGGTTTCACAGCAATCAGCCCCAGCATTTT. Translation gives CASSEAGRGFHSNQPQHF.

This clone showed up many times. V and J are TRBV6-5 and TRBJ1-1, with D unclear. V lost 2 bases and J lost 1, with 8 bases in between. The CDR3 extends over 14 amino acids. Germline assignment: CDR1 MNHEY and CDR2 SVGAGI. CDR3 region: CASSYAEANTEAFF. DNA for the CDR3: TGTGCCAGCAGTTACGCGGAGGCGAACACTGAAGCTTTCTTT.

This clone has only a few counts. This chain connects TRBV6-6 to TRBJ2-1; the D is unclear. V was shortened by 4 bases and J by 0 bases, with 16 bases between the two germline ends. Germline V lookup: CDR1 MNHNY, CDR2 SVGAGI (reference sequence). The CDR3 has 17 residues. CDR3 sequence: CASSSPLGRSSYNEQFF. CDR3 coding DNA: TGTGCCAGCAGTTCACCTTTAGGACGCAGCTCCTACAATGAGCAGTTCTTC.

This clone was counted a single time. The CDR3 is CSARGWAQGDASPLHF. The CDR3 coding sequence is TGCAGTGCTAGAGGGTGGGCACAGGGGGATGCTTCACCCCTCCACTTT. The chain has TRBV20-1 and TRBJ1-6; 8 bases line up with TRBD1. The CDR3 is made up of 16 amino acids. The V and J ends lost 1 base and 9 bases, in that order; junction bases with no gene match: 11. Germline V gene sequence: CDR1 DFQATT, CDR2 SNEGSKA (reference sequence).